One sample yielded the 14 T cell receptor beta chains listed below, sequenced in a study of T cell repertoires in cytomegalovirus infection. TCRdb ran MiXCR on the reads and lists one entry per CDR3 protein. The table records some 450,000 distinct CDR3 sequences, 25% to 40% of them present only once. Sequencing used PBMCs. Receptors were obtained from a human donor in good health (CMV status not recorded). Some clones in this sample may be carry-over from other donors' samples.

DNA for the CDR3: TGTGCCAGCAGCGAAGGGACAGGGAGCAATCAGCCCCAGCATTTT. Translating gives CASSEGTGSNQPQHF. V gene TRBV7-9 combines with J gene TRBJ1-5; 9 positions agree with TRBD1. Germline V gives CDR1 SEHNR, CDR2 FQNEAQ (reference sequence). V shed 5 bases and J 1 base; nucleotides not matched to a gene: 3. The CDR3 covers 15 residues.

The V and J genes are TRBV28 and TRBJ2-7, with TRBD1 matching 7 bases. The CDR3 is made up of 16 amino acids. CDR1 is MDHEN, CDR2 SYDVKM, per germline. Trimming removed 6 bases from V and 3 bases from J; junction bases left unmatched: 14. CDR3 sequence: CASSTPRGLKIYEQYF. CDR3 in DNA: TGTGCCAGCAGCACCCCGAGGGGGCTAAAAATCTACGAGCAGTACTTC.

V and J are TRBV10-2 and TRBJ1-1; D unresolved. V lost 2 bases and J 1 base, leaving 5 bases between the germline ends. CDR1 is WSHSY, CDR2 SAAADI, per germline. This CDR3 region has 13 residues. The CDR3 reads CASSENSNTEAFF. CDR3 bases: TGCGCCAGCAGTGAGAACTCGAACACTGAAGCTTTCTTT.

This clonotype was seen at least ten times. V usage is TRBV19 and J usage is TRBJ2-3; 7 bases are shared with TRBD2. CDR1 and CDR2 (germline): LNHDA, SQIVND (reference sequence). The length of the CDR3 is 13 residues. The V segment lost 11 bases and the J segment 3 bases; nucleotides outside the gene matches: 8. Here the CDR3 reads CAAGSGVTDTQYF. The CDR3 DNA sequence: TGTGCCGCGGGAAGCGGGGTTACAGATACGCAGTATTTT. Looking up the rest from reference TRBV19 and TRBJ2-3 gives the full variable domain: DGGITQSPKYLFRKEGQNVTLSCEQNLNHDAMYWYRQDPGQGLRLIYYSQIVNDFQKGDIAEGYSVSREKKESFPLTVTSAQKNPTAFYLCAAGSGVTDTQYFGPGTRLTVL.

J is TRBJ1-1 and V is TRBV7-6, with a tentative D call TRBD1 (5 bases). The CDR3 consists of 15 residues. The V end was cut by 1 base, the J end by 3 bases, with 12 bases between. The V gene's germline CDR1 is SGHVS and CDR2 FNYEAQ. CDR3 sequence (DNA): TGTGCCAGCAGCTTAGAAGGGTCGGGGGACACTGAAGCTTTCTTT. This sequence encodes CASSLEGSGDTEAFF. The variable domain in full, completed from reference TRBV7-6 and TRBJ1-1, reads GAGVSQSPRYKVTKRGQDVALRCDPISGHVSLYWYRQALGQGPEFLTYFNYEAQQDKSGLPNDRFSAERPEGSISTLTIQRTEQRDSAMYRCASSLEGSGDTEAFFGQGTRLTVV.

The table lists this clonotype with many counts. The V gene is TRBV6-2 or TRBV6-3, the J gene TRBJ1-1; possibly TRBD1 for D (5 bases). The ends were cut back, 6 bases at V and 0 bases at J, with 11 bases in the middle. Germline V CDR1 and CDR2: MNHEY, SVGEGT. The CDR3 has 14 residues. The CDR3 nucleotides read TGTGCCAGCAGGCCCCCGGGACTGAACACTGAAGCTTTCTTT. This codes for CASRPPGLNTEAFF.

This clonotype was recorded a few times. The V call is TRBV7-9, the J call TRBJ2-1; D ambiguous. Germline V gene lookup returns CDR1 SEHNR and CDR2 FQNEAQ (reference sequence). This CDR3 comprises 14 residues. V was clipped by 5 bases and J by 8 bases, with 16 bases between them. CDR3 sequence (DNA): TGTGCCAGCAGCCCCCAGTGGGCAGACCATGAGCAGTTCTTC. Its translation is CASSPQWADHEQFF.

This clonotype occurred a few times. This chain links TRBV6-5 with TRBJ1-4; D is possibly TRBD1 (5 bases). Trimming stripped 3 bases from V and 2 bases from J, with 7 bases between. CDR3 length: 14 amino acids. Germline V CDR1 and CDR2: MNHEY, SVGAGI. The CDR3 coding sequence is TGTGCCAGCAGTTATCACAGGACTAATGAAAAACTGTTTTTT. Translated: CASSYHRTNEKLFF.

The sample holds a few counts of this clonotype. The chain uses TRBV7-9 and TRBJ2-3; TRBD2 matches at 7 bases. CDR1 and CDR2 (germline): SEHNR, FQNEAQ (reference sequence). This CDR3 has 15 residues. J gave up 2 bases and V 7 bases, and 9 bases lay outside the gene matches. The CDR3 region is CASTPLGGTTDTQYF. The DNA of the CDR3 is TGTGCCAGCACCCCACTGGGGGGGACCACAGATACGCAGTATTTT.

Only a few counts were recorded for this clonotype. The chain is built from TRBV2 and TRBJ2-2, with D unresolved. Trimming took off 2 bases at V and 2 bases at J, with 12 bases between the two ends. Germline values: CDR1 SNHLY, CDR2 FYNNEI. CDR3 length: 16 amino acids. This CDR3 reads CASSESGDINTGELFF. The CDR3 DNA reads TGTGCCAGCAGTGAATCCGGAGACATAAACACCGGGGAGCTGTTTTTT.

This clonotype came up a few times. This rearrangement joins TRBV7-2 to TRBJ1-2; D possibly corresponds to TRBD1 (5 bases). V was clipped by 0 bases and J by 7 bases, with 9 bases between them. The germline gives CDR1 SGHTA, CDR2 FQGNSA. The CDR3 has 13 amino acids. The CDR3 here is CASSLARQSGYTF. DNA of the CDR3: TGTGCCAGCAGCTTAGCCCGACAGTCTGGCTACACCTTC.

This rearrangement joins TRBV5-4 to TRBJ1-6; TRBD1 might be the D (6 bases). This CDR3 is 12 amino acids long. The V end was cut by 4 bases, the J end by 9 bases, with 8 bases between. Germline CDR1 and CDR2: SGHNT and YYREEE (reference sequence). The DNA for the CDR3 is TGTGCCAGCAGCAACAGGGTTTCACCCCTCCACTTT. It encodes CASSNRVSPLHF.

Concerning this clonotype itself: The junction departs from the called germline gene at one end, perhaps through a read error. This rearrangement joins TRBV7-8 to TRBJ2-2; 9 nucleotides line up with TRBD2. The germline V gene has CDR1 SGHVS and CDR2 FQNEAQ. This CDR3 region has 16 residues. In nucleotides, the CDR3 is TGTTCCAGCAGCCACGGACTAGCGATCGAGGACGGGGAGCTGTTTTTT. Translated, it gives CSSSHGLAIEDGELFF.

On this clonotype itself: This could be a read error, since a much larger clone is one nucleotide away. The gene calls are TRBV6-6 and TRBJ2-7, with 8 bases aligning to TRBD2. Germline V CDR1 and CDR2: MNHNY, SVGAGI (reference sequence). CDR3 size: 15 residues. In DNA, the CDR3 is TGTGCCAGAAGTTTGATCCAGGGACTAGGGTACGAGCAGTACTTC. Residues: CARSLIQGLGYEQYF.